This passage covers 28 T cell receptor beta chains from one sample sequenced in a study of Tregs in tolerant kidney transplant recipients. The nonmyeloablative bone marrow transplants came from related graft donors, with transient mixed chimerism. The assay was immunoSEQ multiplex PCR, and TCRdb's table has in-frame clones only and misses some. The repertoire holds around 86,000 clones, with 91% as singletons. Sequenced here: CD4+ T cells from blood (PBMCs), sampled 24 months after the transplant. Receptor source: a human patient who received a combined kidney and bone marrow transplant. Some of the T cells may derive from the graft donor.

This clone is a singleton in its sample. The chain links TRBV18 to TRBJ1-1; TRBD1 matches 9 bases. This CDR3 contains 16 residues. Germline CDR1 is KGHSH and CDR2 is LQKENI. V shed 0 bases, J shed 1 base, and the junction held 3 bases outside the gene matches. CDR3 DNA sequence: TGTGCCAGCTCACCACCGGGACAGGGAAGGAACACTGAAGCTTTCTTT. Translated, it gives CASSPPGQGRNTEAFF. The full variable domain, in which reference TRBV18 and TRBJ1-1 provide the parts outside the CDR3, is NAGVMQNPRHLVRRRGQEARLRCSPMKGHSHVYWYRQLPEEGLKFMVYLQKENIIDESGMPKERFSAEFPKEGPSILRIQQVVRGDSAAYFCASSPPGQGRNTEAFFGQGTRLTVV.

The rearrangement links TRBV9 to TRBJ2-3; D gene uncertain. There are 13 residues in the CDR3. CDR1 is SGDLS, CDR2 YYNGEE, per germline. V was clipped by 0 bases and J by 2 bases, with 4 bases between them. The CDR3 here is CASSVALTDTQYF. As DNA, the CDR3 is TGTGCCAGCAGCGTAGCTCTCACAGATACGCAGTATTTT.

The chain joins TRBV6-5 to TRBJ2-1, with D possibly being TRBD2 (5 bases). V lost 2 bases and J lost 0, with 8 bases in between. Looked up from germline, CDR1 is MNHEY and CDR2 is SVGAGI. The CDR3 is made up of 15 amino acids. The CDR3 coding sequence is TGTGCCAGCAGTTACAAAGGGAGCTCCTACAATGAGCAGTTCTTC. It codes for CASSYKGSSYNEQFF.

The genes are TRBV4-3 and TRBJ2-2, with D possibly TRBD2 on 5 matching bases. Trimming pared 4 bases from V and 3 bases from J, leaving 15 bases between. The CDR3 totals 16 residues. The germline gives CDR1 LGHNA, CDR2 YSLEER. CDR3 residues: CASSLNLDGDTGELFF. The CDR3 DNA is TGCGCCAGCAGCCTTAATCTGGACGGGGACACCGGGGAGCTGTTTTTT.

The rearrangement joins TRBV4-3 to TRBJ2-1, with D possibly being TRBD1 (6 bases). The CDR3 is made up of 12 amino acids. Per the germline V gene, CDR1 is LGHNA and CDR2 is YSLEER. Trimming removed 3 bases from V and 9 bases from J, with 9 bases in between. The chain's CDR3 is CASSQGHGEQFF. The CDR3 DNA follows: TGCGCCAGCAGCCAGGGACACGGTGAGCAGTTCTTC.

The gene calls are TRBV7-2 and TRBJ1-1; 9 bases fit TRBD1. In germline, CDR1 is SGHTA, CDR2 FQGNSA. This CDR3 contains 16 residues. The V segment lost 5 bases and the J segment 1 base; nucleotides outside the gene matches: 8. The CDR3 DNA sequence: TGTGCCAGCAGCCCTCATTACAGGGGGCAGAACACTGAAGCTTTCTTT. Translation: CASSPHYRGQNTEAFF. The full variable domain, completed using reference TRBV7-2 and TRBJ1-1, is GAGVSQSPSNKVTEKGKDVELRCDPISGHTALYWYRQSLGQGLEFLIYFQGNSAPDKSGLPSDRFSAERTGGSVSTLTIQRTQQEDSAVYLCASSPHYRGQNTEAFFGQGTRLTVV.

This CDR3 is CASSFNLQGAQTGELFF. In nucleotides, the CDR3 is TGTGCCAGCAGCTTTAACTTGCAGGGGGCGCAAACCGGGGAGCTGTTTTTT. The chain is built from TRBV7-2 and TRBJ2-2; 8 bases fit TRBD1. This CDR3 region has 17 residues. Germline loops: CDR1 SGHTA, CDR2 FQGNSA. V lost 3 bases to trimming and J lost 5 bases; unmatched junction nucleotides: 11.

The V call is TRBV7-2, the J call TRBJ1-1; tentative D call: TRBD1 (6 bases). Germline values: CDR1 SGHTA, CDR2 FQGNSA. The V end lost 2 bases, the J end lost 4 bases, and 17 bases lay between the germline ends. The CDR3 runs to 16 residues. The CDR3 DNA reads TGTGCCAGCAGCTTAAGGGCAGGCCAGGGGAGCACTGAAGCTTTCTTT. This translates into CASSLRAGQGSTEAFF.

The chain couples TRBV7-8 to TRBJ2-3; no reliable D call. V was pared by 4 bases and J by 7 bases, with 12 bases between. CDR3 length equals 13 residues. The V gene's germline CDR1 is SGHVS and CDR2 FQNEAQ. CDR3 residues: CASSSNTANTQYF. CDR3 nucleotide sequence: TGTGCCAGCAGCTCTAATACAGCTAATACGCAGTATTTT.

The CDR3 DNA reads as TGTGCCAGCAGTGCTGACTTCGTTAGCTCCTACAATGAGCAGTTCTTC. Its translation is CASSADFVSSYNEQFF. This chain uses TRBV6-1 with TRBJ2-1; D not resolved. Germline V lookup: CDR1 MNHNS, CDR2 SASEGT. The CDR3 totals 16 residues. Between the trimmed V and J ends, which lost 4 bases and 0 bases, there was a span of 13 bases.

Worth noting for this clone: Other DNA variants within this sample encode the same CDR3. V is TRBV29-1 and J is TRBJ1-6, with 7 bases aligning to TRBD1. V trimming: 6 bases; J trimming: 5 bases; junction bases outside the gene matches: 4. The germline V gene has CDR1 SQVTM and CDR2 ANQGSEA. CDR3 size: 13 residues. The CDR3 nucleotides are TGCAGCGTCTCACAGGGGAATAATTCACCCCTCCACTTT. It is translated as CSVSQGNNSPLHF.

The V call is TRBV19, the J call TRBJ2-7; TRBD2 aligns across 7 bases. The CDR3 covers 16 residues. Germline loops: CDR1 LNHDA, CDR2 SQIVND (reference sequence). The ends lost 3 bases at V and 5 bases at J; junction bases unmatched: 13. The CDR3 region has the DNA TGTGCCAGTAGTATGGGGGGGGATGGCATCTTCGACGAGCAGTACTTC. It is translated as CASSMGGDGIFDEQYF.

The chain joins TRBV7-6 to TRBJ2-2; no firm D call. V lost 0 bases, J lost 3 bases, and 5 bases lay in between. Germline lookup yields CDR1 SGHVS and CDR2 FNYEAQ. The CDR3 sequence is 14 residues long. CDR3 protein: CASSLAGYTGELFF. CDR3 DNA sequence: TGTGCCAGCAGCTTAGCCGGTTACACCGGGGAGCTGTTTTTT.

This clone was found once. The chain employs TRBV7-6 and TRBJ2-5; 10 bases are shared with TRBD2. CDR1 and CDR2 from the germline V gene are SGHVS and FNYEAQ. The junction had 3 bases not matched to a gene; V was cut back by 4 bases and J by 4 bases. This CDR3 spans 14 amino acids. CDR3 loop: CASSSLAGVETQYF. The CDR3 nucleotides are TGTGCCAGCAGCTCCCTAGCGGGAGTAGAGACCCAGTACTTC.

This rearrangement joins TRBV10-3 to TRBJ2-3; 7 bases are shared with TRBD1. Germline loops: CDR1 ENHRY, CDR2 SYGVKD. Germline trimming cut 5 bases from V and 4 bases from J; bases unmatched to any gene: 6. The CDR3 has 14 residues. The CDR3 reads CAISRTGKPDTQYF. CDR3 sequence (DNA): TGTGCCATCAGTCGGACAGGAAAGCCAGATACGCAGTATTTT.

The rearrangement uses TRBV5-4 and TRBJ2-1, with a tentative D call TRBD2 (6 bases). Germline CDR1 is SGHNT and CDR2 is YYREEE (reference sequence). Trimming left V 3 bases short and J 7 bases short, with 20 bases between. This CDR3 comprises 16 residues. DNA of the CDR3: TGTGCCAGCAGCTCCCCCGGACTAAAGATCCGGAATGAGCAGTTCTTC. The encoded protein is CASSSPGLKIRNEQFF.

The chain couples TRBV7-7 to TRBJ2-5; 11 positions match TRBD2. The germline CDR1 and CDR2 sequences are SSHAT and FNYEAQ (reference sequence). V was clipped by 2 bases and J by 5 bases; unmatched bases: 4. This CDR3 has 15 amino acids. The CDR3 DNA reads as TGTGCCAGCAGCTTACAGCTAGCGGGGGGCGAGACCCAGTACTTC. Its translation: CASSLQLAGGETQYF.

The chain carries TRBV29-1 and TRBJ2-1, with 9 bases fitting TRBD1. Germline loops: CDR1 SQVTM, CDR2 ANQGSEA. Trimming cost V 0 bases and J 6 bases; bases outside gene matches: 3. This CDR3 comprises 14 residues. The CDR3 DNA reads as TGCAGCGTTGAAGAGACAGGGGGGAGCAATGAGCAGTTCTTC. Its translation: CSVEETGGSNEQFF.

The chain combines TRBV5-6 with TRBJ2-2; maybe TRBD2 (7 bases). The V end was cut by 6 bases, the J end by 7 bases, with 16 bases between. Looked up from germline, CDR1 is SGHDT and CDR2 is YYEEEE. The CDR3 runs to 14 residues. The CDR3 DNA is TGTGCCAGCAACCTGGGGGGGCACGGCGGGGAGCTGTTTTTT. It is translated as CASNLGGHGGELFF. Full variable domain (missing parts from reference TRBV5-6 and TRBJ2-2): DAGVTQSPTHLIKTRGQQVTLRCSPKSGHDTVSWYQQALGQGPQFIFQYYEEEERQRGNFPDRFSGHQFPNYSSELNVNALLLGDSALYLCASNLGGHGGELFFGEGSRLTVL.

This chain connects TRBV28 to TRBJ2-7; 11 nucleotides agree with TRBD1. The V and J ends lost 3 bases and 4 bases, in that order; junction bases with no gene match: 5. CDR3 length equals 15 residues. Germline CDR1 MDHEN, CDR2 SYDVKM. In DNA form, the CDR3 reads TGTGCCAGCAGTTTCACCGGGACAGGGGGATACGAGCAGTACTTC. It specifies CASSFTGTGGYEQYF.

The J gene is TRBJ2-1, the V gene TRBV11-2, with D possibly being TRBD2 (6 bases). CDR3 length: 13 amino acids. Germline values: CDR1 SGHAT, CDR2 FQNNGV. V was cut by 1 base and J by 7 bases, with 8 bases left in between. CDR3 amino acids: CASSLGRENEQFF. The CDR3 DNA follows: TGTGCCAGCAGCTTAGGACGGGAGAATGAGCAGTTCTTC.

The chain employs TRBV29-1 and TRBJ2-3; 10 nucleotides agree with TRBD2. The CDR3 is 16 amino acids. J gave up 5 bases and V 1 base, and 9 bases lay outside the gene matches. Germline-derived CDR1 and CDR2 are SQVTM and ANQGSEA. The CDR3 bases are TGCAGCGTTGAAGCTTTACTAGCGGGATTTTTAGATACGCAGTATTTT. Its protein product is CSVEALLAGFLDTQYF.

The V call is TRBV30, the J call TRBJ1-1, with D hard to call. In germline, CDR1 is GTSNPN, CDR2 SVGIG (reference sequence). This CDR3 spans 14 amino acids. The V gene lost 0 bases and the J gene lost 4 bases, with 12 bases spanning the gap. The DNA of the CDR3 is TGTGCCTGGAGTGTACGGGTGTTTGGCACTGAAGCTTTCTTT. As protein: CAWSVRVFGTEAFF.

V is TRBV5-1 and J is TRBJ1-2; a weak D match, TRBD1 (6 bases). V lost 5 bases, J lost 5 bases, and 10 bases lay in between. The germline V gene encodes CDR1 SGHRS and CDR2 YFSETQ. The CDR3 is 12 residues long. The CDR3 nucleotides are TGCGCCAGCAGGGACAGACTATATGGCTACACCTTC. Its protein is CASRDRLYGYTF. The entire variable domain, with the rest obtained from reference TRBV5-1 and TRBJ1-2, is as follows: KAGVTQTPRYLIKTRGQQVTLSCSPISGHRSVSWYQQTPGQGLQFLFEYFSETQRNKGNFPGRFSGRQFSNSRSEMNVSTLELGDSALYLCASRDRLYGYTFGSGTRLTVV.

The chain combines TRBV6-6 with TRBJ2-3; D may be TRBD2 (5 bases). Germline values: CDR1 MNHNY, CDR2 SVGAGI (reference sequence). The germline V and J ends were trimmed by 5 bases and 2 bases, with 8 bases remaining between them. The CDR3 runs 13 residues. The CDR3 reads CASSLATTDTQYF. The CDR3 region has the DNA TGTGCCAGCAGTCTAGCCACCACAGATACGCAGTATTTT.

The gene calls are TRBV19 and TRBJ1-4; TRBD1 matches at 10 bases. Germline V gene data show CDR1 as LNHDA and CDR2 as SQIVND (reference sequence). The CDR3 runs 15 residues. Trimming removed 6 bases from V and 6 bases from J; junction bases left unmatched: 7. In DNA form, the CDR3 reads TGTGCCAGTAGCGGACCCGGGACAGGGGATGAAAAACTGTTTTTT. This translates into CASSGPGTGDEKLFF.

CDR3 amino acids: CASSQDNSGGADTQYF. CDR3 DNA: TGCGCCAGCAGCCAAGATAATAGCGGGGGCGCAGATACGCAGTATTTT. The chain joins TRBV4-3 to TRBJ2-3, with 9 bases that match TRBD2. J lost 4 bases, V lost 0 bases, and 5 bases had no gene match. Looked up from germline, CDR1 is LGHNA and CDR2 is YSLEER. This CDR3 is 16 amino acids long.

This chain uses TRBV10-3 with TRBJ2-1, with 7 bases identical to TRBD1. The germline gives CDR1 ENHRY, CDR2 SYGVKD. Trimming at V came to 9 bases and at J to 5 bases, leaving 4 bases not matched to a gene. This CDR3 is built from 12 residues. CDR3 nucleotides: TGTGCCATTCGGGACAGACACAATGAGCAGTTCTTC. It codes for CAIRDRHNEQFF.